The present T cell receptor (beta chain) was sequenced within a study of Ad26.COV2.S vaccination and SARS-CoV-2 variants. The V gene's germline CDR1 is SQVTM and CDR2 ANQGSEA. This CDR3 region has 13 residues. Trimming took off 7 bases at V and 2 bases at J, with 14 bases between the two ends. Sequenced by immunoSEQ multiplex PCR; TCRdb stores in-frame clones only, minus some. Of 300,000 to 400,000 clones in the sample, about 92% were seen once. The chain combines TRBV29-1 with TRBJ1-1; unclear D gene. The receptor comes from a human donor who had recovered from COVID-19. The source material was peripheral blood, sampled after recovery from COVID-19. The CDR3 reads CSAQVLINTEAFF. The DNA for the CDR3 is TGCAGCGCCCAGGTCCTCATTAACACTGAAGCTTTCTTT.